These 5 T cell receptor beta chains came from one sample sequenced in a study of T cell changes during pregnancy in multiple sclerosis. Generated by immunoSEQ multiplex PCR, the TCRdb table keeps only in-frame clones and is missing some. The table shows fewer than 50,000 clones, with roughly 92% occurring only once. The sequencing used CD8+ T cells from peripheral blood mononuclear cells, collected before pregnancy. The receptors shown here come from a female donor with multiple sclerosis, enrolled in a pregnancy study.

The chain links TRBV9 to TRBJ2-5; 9 bases agree with TRBD2. The germline CDR1 and CDR2 sequences are SGDLS and YYNGEE. This CDR3 is built from 16 residues. Losses at the gene ends were 0 bases for V and 4 bases for J; bases not matched to a gene: 7. The CDR3 loop reads CASSVGLAGVGETQYF. The CDR3, as DNA: TGTGCCAGCAGCGTAGGGTTAGCGGGAGTTGGAGAGACCCAGTACTTC.

The chain couples TRBV2 to TRBJ2-7; 8 positions agree with TRBD1. J lost 4 bases, V lost 6 bases, and 11 bases had no gene match. This CDR3 is 15 amino acids long. Germline V gene lookup returns CDR1 SNHLY and CDR2 FYNNEI. In nucleotides, the CDR3 is TGTGCCAGCAGCCCATGGGGACAGGCGCTGTACGAGCAGTACTTC. The encoded protein is CASSPWGQALYEQYF.

The chain employs TRBV2 and TRBJ2-5; 14 bases fit TRBD2. CDR3 size: 20 residues. The junction had 17 bases not matched to a gene; V was cut back by 5 bases and J by 3 bases. CDR1 SNHLY and CDR2 FYNNEI come from the germline V gene. CDR3 nucleotides: TGTGCCAGCAGTACACAACCGGGACTAGCGGGAGAGATTAGTGAAGAGACCCAGTACTTC. Its protein product is CASSTQPGLAGEISEETQYF.

This clone showed up just once. V and J are TRBV10-2 and TRBJ2-2, with TRBD1 as a possible D gene (5 bases). Germline CDR1 WSHSY, CDR2 SAAADI. The CDR3 is 14 amino acids. V dropped 6 bases and J dropped 1 base, with 9 bases sitting between them. The CDR3 loop reads CASRLQENTGELFF. The CDR3 bases are TGCGCCAGCAGGCTACAGGAGAACACCGGGGAGCTGTTTTTT.

The chain employs TRBV25-1 and TRBJ1-1; no firm D call. The CDR3 loop spans 14 amino acids. V dropped 2 bases and J dropped 1 base, with 8 bases sitting between them. CDR1 and CDR2 (germline): MGHDK, SYGVNS. DNA of the CDR3: TGTGCCAGCAGTGAACTGGGCTGGAACACTGAAGCTTTCTTT. Its protein product is CASSELGWNTEAFF.